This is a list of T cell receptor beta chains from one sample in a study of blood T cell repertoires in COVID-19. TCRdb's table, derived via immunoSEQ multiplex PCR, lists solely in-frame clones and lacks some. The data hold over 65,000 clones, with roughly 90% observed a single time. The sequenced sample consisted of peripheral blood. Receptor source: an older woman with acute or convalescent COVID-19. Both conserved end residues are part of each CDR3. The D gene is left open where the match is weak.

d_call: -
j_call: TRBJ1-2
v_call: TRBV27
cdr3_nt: TGTGCCAGCAGTCCCAGCGGGGGACCAAGGATATACGGCTACACCTTC
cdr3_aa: CASSPSGGPRIYGYTF

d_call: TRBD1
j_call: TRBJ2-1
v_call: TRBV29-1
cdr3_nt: TGCAGCGTTGGACAGGGGGCCCGCAATGAGCAGTTCTTC
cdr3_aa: CSVGQGARNEQFF

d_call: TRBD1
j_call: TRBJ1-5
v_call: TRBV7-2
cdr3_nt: TGTGCCAGCAGCTTAGCGATGGGACAGCGTAATCAGCCCCAGCATTTT
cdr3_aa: CASSLAMGQRNQPQHF

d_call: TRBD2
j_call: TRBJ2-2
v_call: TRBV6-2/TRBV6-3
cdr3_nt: TGTGCCAGCAGCCTCCGACTAGCGGGAGACAACACCGGGGAGCTGTTTTTT
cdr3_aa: CASSLRLAGDNTGELFF

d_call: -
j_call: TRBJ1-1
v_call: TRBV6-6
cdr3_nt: TGTGCCAGCAGTTTCCTAGAGAGGGCTGAAGCTTTCTTT
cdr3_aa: CASSFLERAEAFF

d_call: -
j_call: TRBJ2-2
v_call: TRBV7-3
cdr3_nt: TGTGCCAGCAGCTTAAGTACAGTGCCGAACACCGGGGAGCTGTTTTTT
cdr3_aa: CASSLSTVPNTGELFF

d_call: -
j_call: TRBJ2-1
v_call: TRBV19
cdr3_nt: TGTGCCAGTAGTCGATCGATAACAGGGGACTTATACAATGAGCAGTTCTTC
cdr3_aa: CASSRSITGDLYNEQFF

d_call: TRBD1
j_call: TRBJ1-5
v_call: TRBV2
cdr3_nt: TGTGCCAGCAGGACAGGGGGGGGATATAGCAATCAGCCCCAGCATTTT
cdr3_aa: CASRTGGGYSNQPQHF

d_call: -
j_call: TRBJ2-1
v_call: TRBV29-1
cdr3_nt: TGCAGCGTCCTGACAGGTGAGCAGTTCTTC
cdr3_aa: CSVLTGEQFF

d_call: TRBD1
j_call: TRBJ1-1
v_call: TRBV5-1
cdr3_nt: TGCGCCAGCAGCAGGGACAGGGCTTCCCACACTGAAGCTTTCTTT
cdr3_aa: CASSRDRASHTEAFF

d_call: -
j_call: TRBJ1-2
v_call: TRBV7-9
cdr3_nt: TGTGCCAGCAGCTTAACACAGGGACCGAACTATGGCTACACCTTC
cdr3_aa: CASSLTQGPNYGYTF

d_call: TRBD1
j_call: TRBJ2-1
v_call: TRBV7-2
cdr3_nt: TGTGCCAGCAGCTTATGGACAGGGGGTAAAAATGAGCAGTTCTTC
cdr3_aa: CASSLWTGGKNEQFF

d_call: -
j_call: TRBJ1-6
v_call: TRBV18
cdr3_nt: TGTGCCAGCTCACCTGCGGTCCAGGGAAGGGGTTCACCCCTCCACTTT
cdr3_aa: CASSPAVQGRGSPLHF

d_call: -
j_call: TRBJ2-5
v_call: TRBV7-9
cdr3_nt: TGTGCCAGTATCCCTGGGGCCCAAGAGACCCAGTACTTC
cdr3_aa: CASIPGAQETQYF

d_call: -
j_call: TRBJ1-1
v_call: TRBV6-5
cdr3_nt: TGTGCCAGTAGACAGATGAACACTGAAGCTTTCTTT
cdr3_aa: CASRQMNTEAFF

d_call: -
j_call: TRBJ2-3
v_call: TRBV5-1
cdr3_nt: TGCGCCAGCAGCTTGGACAGGCAAGATACGCAGTATTTT
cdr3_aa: CASSLDRQDTQYF

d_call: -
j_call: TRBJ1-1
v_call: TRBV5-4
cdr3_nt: TGTGCCAGCACCTTGAGATGGGGGGACACTGAAGCTTTCTTT
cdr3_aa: CASTLRWGDTEAFF

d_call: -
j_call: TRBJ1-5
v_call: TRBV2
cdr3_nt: TGTGCCAGCAGTGTAGGGCAGGGTAGTCAGCCCCAGCATTTT
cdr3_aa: CASSVGQGSQPQHF

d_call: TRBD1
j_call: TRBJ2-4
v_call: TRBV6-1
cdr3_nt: TGTGCCAGCAGTGAAGTAACCGGGGCAGGGGGTAAAAACATTCAGTACTTC
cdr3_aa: CASSEVTGAGGKNIQYF

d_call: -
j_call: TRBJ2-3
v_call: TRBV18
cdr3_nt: TGTGCCAGCTCACCCTTAATCAGGGGTGGCACAGATACGCAGTATTTT
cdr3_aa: CASSPLIRGGTDTQYF

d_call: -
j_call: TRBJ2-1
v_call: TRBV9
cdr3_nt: TGTGCCAGCAGCAAGACTCAGGGTGGATTAGGCGATGAGCAGTTCTTC
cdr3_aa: CASSKTQGGLGDEQFF

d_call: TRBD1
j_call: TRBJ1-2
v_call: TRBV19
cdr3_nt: TGTGCCACCTGCCGTGCGGACAGGGCAGAATACGGCTACACCTTC
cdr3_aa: CATCRADRAEYGYTF

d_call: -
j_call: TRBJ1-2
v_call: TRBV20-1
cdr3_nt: TGCAGTGCTAGTGCGGGGGGCGGCTACACCTTC
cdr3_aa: CSASAGGGYTF

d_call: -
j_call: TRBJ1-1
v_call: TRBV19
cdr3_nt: TGTGCCAGTAGTTGGCAGGGAATCGGCACTGAAGCTTTCTTT
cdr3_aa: CASSWQGIGTEAFF

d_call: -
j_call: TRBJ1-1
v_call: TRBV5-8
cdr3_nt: TGTGCATCAGACGACACAATGAACACTGAAGCTTTCTTT
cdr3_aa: CASDDTMNTEAFF

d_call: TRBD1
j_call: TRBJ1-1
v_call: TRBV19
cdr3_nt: TGTGCCAGTAAGGCCGGAGGAGGGACAGTTGAAGCTTTCTTT
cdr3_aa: CASKAGGGTVEAFF

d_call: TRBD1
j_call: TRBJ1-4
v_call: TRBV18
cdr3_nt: TGTGCCAGCTCACCTACAGGGGCTGGGACTAATGAAAAACTGTTTTTT
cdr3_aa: CASSPTGAGTNEKLFF

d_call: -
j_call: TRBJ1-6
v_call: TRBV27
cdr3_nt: TGTGCCAGCAGTTCGGGGGACGGTACCTATAATTCACCCCTCCACTTT
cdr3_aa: CASSSGDGTYNSPLHF

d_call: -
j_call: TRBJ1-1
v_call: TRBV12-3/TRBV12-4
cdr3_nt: TGTGCCAGCAGTTTGGGGGGAAACACTGAAGCTTTCTTT
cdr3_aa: CASSLGGNTEAFF

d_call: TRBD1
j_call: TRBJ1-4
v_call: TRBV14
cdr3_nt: TGTGCCAGCAGCCAATCGGGGGACAGGGTTGGCGAAAAACTGTTTTTT
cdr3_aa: CASSQSGDRVGEKLFF

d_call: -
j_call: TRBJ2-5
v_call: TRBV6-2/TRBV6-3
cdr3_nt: TGTGCCAGCAGTTACTCGCCTGGAGCCCAGACCCAGTACTTC
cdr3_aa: CASSYSPGAQTQYF

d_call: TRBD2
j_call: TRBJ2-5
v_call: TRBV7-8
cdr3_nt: TGTGCCAGCAGCCGACTTATTCCTAGCGGGAGGGGGGGCCACGAGACCCAGTACTTC
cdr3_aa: CASSRLIPSGRGGHETQYF

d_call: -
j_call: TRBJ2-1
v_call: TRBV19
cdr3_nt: TGTGCCAGTATAGGGGGTCCGTTTGACAATGAGCAGTTCTTC
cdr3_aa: CASIGGPFDNEQFF

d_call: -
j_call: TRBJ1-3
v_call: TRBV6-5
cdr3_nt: TGTGCCAGCAGGACAGCTCCCGGAAACACCATATATTTT
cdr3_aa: CASRTAPGNTIYF

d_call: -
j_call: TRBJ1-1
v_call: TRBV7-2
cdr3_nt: TGTGCCAGCACAACCGGGAACACTGAAGCTTTCTTT
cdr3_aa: CASTTGNTEAFF

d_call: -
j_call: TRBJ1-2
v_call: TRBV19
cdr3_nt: TGTGCCAGCCGGTCCCACAGGGATGGCTACACCTTC
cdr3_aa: CASRSHRDGYTF

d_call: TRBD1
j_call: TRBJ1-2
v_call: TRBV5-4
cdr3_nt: TGTGCCAGCAGGAGAGGGGGCGGGCCCTTTGGCTACACCTTC
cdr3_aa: CASRRGGGPFGYTF

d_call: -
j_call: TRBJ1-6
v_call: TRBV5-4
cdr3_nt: TGTGCCAGCAGCTTGGCGGAGGGGCAGTTCTCCTATAATTCACCCCTCCACTTT
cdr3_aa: CASSLAEGQFSYNSPLHF

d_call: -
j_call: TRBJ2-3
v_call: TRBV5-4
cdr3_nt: TGTGCCAGCAGCTTGGATAGAAGAGATACGCAGTATTTT
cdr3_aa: CASSLDRRDTQYF

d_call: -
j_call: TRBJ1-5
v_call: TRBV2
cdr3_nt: TGTGCCAGCAGTGACCAGGGCGGGAACAATCAGCCCCAGCATTTT
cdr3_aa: CASSDQGGNNQPQHF

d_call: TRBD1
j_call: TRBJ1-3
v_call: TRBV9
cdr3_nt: TGTGCCAGCAGCCCCTCAGGGGGCGGCGTAAACACCATATATTTT
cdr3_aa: CASSPSGGGVNTIYF

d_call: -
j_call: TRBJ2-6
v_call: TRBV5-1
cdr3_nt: TGCGCCAGCAGATCGGGACAGCCTTATAGGGAGGCATCTGGGGCCAACGTCCTGACTTTC
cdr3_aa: CASRSGQPYREASGANVLTF